This TCR beta chain was recorded in a study of radiotherapy plus CTLA-4 blockade in lung cancer. The CDR3 extends over 15 amino acids. V was trimmed by 2 bases and J by 1 base, leaving 12 bases between them. The germline V gene encodes CDR1 SGHRS and CDR2 YFSETQ. TCRdb keeps only in-frame clones here, not all; method: immunoSEQ multiplex PCR. The data contain some 66,000 clones, around 83% of them singletons. The source is a human donor with non-small cell lung cancer who had a partial response to radiotherapy plus ipilimumab. Sequenced here: peripheral blood, sampled from a patient treated with radiotherapy plus ipilimumab. The chain uses TRBV5-1 and TRBJ2-5; D might be TRBD1 (5 bases). The CDR3 spells CASSLLGQSQETQYF. The CDR3 nucleotides are TGCGCCAGCAGCTTACTGGGGCAAAGCCAAGAGACCCAGTACTTC.